The TCR beta chain described here comes from a study of T cell responses to AZD1222 COVID-19 vaccine. As for this clone: Its matching antigen is unknown.

Per germline, CDR1 SGHRS and CDR2 YFSETQ. The trim removed 0 bases at V and 10 bases at J, leaving 5 bases unmatched. There are 15 residues in the CDR3. Sequenced by immunoSEQ multiplex PCR; TCRdb stores in-frame clones only, minus some. This sample has about 130,000 clones, with approximately 95% found just once. General study findings and limits: The study found vaccine-associated CD4 TCRs spanning spike, dominant at 160-218 and 743-854. Recipients of two AZD1222 doses showed rising Spike-specific TCR breadth and depth.

The material sequenced was peripheral blood, taken 28 days after the second AZD1222 dose. The chain employs TRBV5-1 and TRBJ1-6; 9 bases are shared with TRBD1. The TCR originated in an adult who received the AZD1222 COVID-19 vaccine. The CDR3 bases are TGCGCCAGCAGCTTGGAGGGGACAGGGTCCTCACCCCTCCACTTT. The encoded protein is CASSLEGTGSSPLHF.